The 10 T cell receptor beta chains below all came from one sample that was sequenced in a study of vaccination effects on CD4 cells after COVID-19. Their antigens are not known. Expansion of antigen-specific CD4+ T cells with viral peptide pools was carried out by the ViraFEST assay before sequencing. Cells that had been cultured for 10 days were the source of isolated CD4+ T cells. Testing of the vaccine recipients showed negative nucleocapsid antibodies and no prior SARS-CoV-2 infection. Measured with immunoSEQ multiplex PCR; TCRdb has only the in-frame clones, and not every one. The data contain about 68,000 clones, roughly 80% of them singletons. The input for sequencing was CD4+ T cells from PBMCs cultured with SARS-CoV-2 spike peptides, taken before COVID-19 vaccination. All receptors come from a human donor who received a COVID-19 vaccine.

The chain carries TRBV5-1 and TRBJ2-1, with D tentatively TRBD1 or TRBD2 (6 bases each). The germline CDR1 and CDR2 sequences are SGHRS and YFSETQ. The CDR3 consists of 19 residues. Between the trimmed V and J ends, which lost 3 bases and 3 bases, there was a span of 25 bases. CDR3 sequence reads: CASSSYPTGRATSYNEQFF. CDR3 DNA sequence: TGCGCCAGCAGCTCGTACCCGACAGGTCGGGCGACTAGCTACAATGAGCAGTTCTTC.

This chain uses TRBV6-5 with TRBJ1-5; TRBD1 agrees at 9 bases. Germline assignment: CDR1 MNHEY and CDR2 SVGAGI. The CDR3 spans 15 residues. Trimming at V came to 6 bases and at J to 2 bases, leaving 5 bases not matched to a gene. CDR3 DNA: TGTGCCAGCAGCGTGGACAGGGGCGGCAATCAGCCCCAGCATTTT. Protein: CASSVDRGGNQPQHF.

The chain is built from TRBV28 and TRBJ1-3; 7 nucleotides agree with TRBD1. Germline CDR1 and CDR2: MDHEN and SYDVKM. The length of the CDR3 is 15 residues. With V trimmed by 7 bases and J by 4 bases, 10 bases remained unmatched. The CDR3 DNA reads TGTGCCAGCACCCAGGGGGGGGCTTCGGGAAACACCATATATTTT. Amino acid sequence: CASTQGGASGNTIYF.

This clone was counted only a few times. In nucleotides, the CDR3 is TGCGCCAGCAGCCGAGCGGGACAGGGTGTCGAAATGGGTGGCTACACCTTC. It encodes CASSRAGQGVEMGGYTF. The rearrangement joins TRBV4-1 to TRBJ1-2; 9 bases fit TRBD1. Trimming removed 4 bases from V and 7 bases from J; junction bases left unmatched: 16. Per the germline V gene, CDR1 is MGHRA and CDR2 is YSYEKL. This CDR3 region has 17 residues.

The chain employs TRBV3-1 (or the pseudogene TRBV3-2) and TRBJ1-2; D call uncertain. Germline lookup yields CDR1 LGHDT and CDR2 YNNKEL (reference sequence). V lost 7 bases and J 6 bases, leaving 15 bases between the germline ends. The CDR3 length is 13 residues. In nucleotides, the CDR3 is TGTGCCAGCACGTTTTCAGAGAGCCATGGCTACACCTTC. Residues: CASTFSESHGYTF.

This clone was detected a few times. The genes are TRBV6-2 or TRBV6-3 and TRBJ1-2; unclear D gene. The CDR3 covers 11 residues. Trimming took off 6 bases at V and 9 bases at J, with 11 bases between the two ends. Germline V CDR1 and CDR2: MNHEY, SVGEGT. The CDR3 loop reads CASRYIESYTF. For the CDR3, the DNA is TGTGCCAGCAGATACATCGAGAGCTACACCTTC.

The chain employs TRBV5-1 and TRBJ1-3; D might be TRBD1 (5 bases). Germline CDR1 reads SGHRS; CDR2 reads YFSETQ. V lost 3 bases and J 4 bases, leaving 14 bases between the germline ends. This CDR3 is built from 15 residues. Written as DNA, the CDR3 is TGCGCCAGCAGCTCCCTTATGGGGGTAGGAAACACCATATATTTT. This gives the protein CASSSLMGVGNTIYF.

The V gene is TRBV29-1, the J gene TRBJ2-3; weak D call: TRBD1 (6 bases). V dropped 1 base and J dropped 0 bases, with 11 bases sitting between them. The germline CDR1 and CDR2 sequences are SQVTM and ANQGSEA. This CDR3 contains 15 residues. The CDR3 region has the DNA TGCAGCGTTGAAGGGTGGGGGCAGAGCACAGATACGCAGTATTTT. Protein sequence: CSVEGWGQSTDTQYF.

This chain links TRBV6-2 or TRBV6-3 with TRBJ1-4, with D perhaps matching TRBD1 (5 bases). Germline assignment: CDR1 MNHEY and CDR2 SVGEGT. Trimming left V 0 bases short and J 6 bases short, with 17 bases between. The CDR3 totals 17 residues. CDR3 region: CASSYSPRQFPDEKLFF. CDR3 coding DNA: TGTGCCAGCAGTTACTCACCCCGACAGTTCCCGGATGAAAAACTGTTTTTT.

The J gene is TRBJ2-2, the V gene TRBV11-2; D not certain. Germline V gene data show CDR1 as SGHAT and CDR2 as FQNNGV. V shed 2 bases and J shed 2 bases, with 12 bases lying between them. The length of the CDR3 is 16 residues. The CDR3 here is CASSLNTLVNTGELFF. The CDR3 DNA reads TGTGCCAGCAGCTTAAACACGCTCGTCAACACCGGGGAGCTGTTTTTT.